The 11 T cell receptor beta chains below all came from one sample that was sequenced in a study of T-cell reconstitution after alpha-beta-depleted transplantation in children. Researchers prepared the TCRbeta library using unique molecular identifiers, the study reports. Each CDR3 protein gets one entry after TCRdb re-called the PCR reads with MiXCR. The table has 900,000 or so distinct CDR3 sequences, approximately 15% seen once; the top ten hold 5%. The sample in question was PBMCs, mostly from graft donor cells, obtained 360 days after TCRalphabeta/CD19-depleted stem cell transplant. The receptors here all came from a male patient between 10 and 17 years old who had a stem cell transplant for acute lymphoblastic leukemia, so the T cells may come from the graft donor.

This chain connects TRBV12-3 or TRBV12-4 to TRBJ2-3; TRBD1 is a possible D gene (5 bases). V lost 6 bases, J lost 5 bases, and 9 bases lay in between. The CDR3 is 12 residues long. In DNA, the CDR3 is TGTGCCAGCAGAGCAGGGTTAGATACGCAGTATTTT. It translates to CASRAGLDTQYF.

The chain is built from TRBV15 and TRBJ2-7; 10 bases map to TRBD2. This CDR3 is built from 17 residues. The ends lost 0 bases at V and 0 bases at J; junction bases unmatched: 5. Germline loops: CDR1 LNHNV, CDR2 YYDKDF (reference sequence). The CDR3 is CATSRELGLAASYEQYF. The CDR3 region has the DNA TGTGCCACCAGCAGAGAACTCGGACTAGCGGCCTCCTACGAGCAGTACTTC.

This chain connects TRBV25-1 to TRBJ2-7; TRBD2 is a possible D gene (5 bases). The CDR3 spans 17 residues. The germline V gene encodes CDR1 MGHDK and CDR2 SYGVNS. Deletions cut 6 bases from V and 0 bases from J, with 21 bases between. The CDR3 is CASSSYPRAGPSYEQYF. The CDR3 region has the DNA TGTGCCAGCAGCTCCTATCCCCGGGCGGGTCCCTCCTACGAGCAGTACTTC.

The rearrangement links TRBV10-1 to TRBJ1-6, with no clear D. Germline CDR1 WNHNN, CDR2 SYGVQD (reference sequence). Trimming took 3 bases from V and 7 from J, leaving 7 bases between them. The CDR3 length is 13 residues. The CDR3 DNA sequence: TGCGCCAGCAGTGACCTTGGGAATTCACCCCTCCACTTT. Translating gives CASSDLGNSPLHF.

This clonotype appeared a few times. The chain has TRBV7-8 and TRBJ2-1, with 10 bases identical to TRBD1. The CDR3 runs to 15 residues. Trimming removed 5 bases from V and 5 bases from J; junction bases left unmatched: 6. CDR1 is SGHVS, CDR2 FQNEAQ, per germline. CDR3 sequence reads: CASSLGTGADNEQFF. CDR3 in DNA: TGTGCCAGCAGCCTCGGGACAGGGGCGGACAATGAGCAGTTCTTC.

CDR3 sequence (DNA): TGTGCCAGCAGGCCCGGGACAGGGGGCAAGAATCAGCCCCAGCATTTT. This encodes CASRPGTGGKNQPQHF. The V and J genes are TRBV6-1 and TRBJ1-5; TRBD1 matches 12 bases. Germline trimming cut 6 bases from V and 4 bases from J; bases unmatched to any gene: 7. Germline loops: CDR1 MNHNS, CDR2 SASEGT. There are 16 residues in the CDR3.

In this sample, this clonotype turned up a few times. The gene calls are TRBV29-1 and TRBJ2-2; perhaps D is TRBD1 or TRBD2 (6 bases each). Trimming took 7 bases from V and 1 from J, leaving 16 bases between them. The CDR3 sequence is 15 residues long. Germline assignment: CDR1 SQVTM and CDR2 ANQGSEA. The CDR3 spells CSAAGGGLNTGELFF. CDR3 in DNA: TGCAGCGCAGCTGGAGGGGGGTTGAACACCGGGGAGCTGTTTTTT.

The V and J genes are TRBV24-1 and TRBJ2-3; 7 bases line up with TRBD2. Trimming cost V 1 base and J 4 bases; bases outside gene matches: 13. The CDR3 has 18 amino acids. Looked up from germline, CDR1 is KGHDR and CDR2 is SFDVKD. CDR3 in DNA: TGTGCCACCAGTGATTTTAAATTCGGGACTACTTCTCCAGATACGCAGTATTTT. This translates into CATSDFKFGTTSPDTQYF.

A few counts support this clonotype. The chain has TRBV5-6 and TRBJ2-1, with TRBD2 matching 12 bases. CDR3 size: 17 residues. In germline, CDR1 is SGHDT, CDR2 YYEEEE. Losses at the gene ends were 0 bases for V and 7 bases for J; bases not matched to a gene: 8. The CDR3 nucleotides read TGTGCCAGCAGCTTGGGACTAGCGGGAGTTATTGGGAATGAGCAGTTCTTC. It codes for CASSLGLAGVIGNEQFF.

This clonotype has a handful of counts. The chain couples TRBV7-9 to TRBJ2-4; 9 nucleotides align to TRBD1. This CDR3 has 15 amino acids. Germline CDR1 reads SEHNR; CDR2 reads FQNEAQ (reference sequence). V lost 0 bases, J lost 7 bases, and 4 bases stayed unmatched. The CDR3 nucleotides are TGTGCCAGCAGCTTAGCCGGGACAGGGCGGAACATTCAGTACTTC. As protein: CASSLAGTGRNIQYF.

This clonotype has more than one count but fewer than ten. As DNA, the CDR3 is TGCGCCAGCAGCCGGCAGGACAGGGGGCTGAGGAATGAGCAGTTCTTC. This encodes CASSRQDRGLRNEQFF. The chain links TRBV4-1 to TRBJ2-1; 11 bases agree with TRBD1. Germline CDR1 and CDR2: MGHRA and YSYEKL. This CDR3 is built from 16 residues. The J segment lost 7 bases and the V segment lost 4 bases, leaving 9 bases of the junction unmatched.